This T cell receptor (beta chain) was recovered during a study of cytomegalovirus exposure and HLA in healthy donors. Study-wide context: Roughly 180 million T cells yielded 117 million unique TCR beta sequences in earlier analysis.

Both 60 Vbeta primers and 13 Jbeta primers went into the PCR. Data came from immunoSEQ multiplex PCR; TCRdb stores just in-frame clones and leaves some out. The data contain about 140,000 clones, 70% to 85% of them singletons. As for this clone: Its target is not known.

Notes on the study in general: A later analysis linked 15,000 to 20,000 TCR beta sequences to HLA alleles at 0.05 false discovery rate. The likely origin of a cluster of highly shared sequence variants was a sequencing artifact.

Germline V gene lookup returns CDR1 LNHDA and CDR2 SQIVND (reference sequence). V dropped 5 bases and J dropped 0 bases, with 14 bases sitting between them. CDR3 length: 16 residues. The chain recombines TRBV19 with TRBJ2-1; D is possibly TRBD1 (5 bases). The specimen sequenced was PBMCs. The source is a middle-aged woman in good health and CMV-seronegative. Written as DNA, the CDR3 is TGTGCCAGTAGTCCCGGACACCACCGCTCCTACAATGAGCAGTTCTTC. Its protein is CASSPGHHRSYNEQFF.